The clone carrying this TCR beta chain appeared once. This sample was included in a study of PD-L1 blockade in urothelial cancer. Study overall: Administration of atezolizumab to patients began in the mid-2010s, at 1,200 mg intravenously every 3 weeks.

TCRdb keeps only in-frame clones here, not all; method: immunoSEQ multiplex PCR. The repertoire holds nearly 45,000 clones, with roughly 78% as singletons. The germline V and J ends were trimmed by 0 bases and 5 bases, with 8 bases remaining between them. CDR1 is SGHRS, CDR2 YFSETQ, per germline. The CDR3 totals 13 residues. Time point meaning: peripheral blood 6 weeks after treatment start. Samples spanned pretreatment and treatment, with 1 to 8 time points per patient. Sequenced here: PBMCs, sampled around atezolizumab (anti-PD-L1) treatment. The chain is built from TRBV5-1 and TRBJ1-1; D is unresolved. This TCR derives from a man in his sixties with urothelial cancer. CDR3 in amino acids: CASSLARETEAFF. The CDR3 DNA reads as TGCGCCAGCAGCTTGGCACGGGAAACTGAAGCTTTCTTT.